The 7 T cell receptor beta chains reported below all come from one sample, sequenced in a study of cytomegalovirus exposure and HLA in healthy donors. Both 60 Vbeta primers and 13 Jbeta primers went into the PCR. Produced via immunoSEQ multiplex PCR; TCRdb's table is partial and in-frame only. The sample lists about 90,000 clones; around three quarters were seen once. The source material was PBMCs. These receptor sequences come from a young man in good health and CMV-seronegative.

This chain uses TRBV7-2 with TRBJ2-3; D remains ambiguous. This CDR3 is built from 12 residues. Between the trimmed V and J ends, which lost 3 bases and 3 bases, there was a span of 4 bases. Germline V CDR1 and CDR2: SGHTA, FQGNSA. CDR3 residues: CASSFPTDTQYF. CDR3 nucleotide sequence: TGTGCCAGCAGCTTTCCGACAGATACGCAGTATTTT.

The CDR3 sequence is CASSDRQGSHEKLFF. The CDR3 DNA sequence: TGTGCCAGCAGTGATCGACAGGGGAGCCATGAAAAACTGTTTTTT. V is TRBV6-1 and J is TRBJ1-4; TRBD1 agrees at 8 bases. The CDR3 totals 15 residues. Germline trimming cut 3 bases from V and 6 bases from J; bases unmatched to any gene: 6. Germline CDR1 and CDR2: MNHNS and SASEGT.

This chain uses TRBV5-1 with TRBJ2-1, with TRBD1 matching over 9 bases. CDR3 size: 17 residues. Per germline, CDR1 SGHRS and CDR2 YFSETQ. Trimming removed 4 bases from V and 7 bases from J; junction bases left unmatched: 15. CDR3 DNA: TGCGCCAGCAGCCTAACCGGTGGGACAGGGTCCTGGAATGAGCAGTTCTTC. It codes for CASSLTGGTGSWNEQFF.

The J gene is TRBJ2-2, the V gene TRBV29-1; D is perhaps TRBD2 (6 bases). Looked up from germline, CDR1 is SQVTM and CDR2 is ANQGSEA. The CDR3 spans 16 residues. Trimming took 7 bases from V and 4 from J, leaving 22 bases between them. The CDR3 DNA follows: TGCAGCGCCGGGACTCCTTCATTCGGGGGCACCGGGGAGCTGTTTTTT. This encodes CSAGTPSFGGTGELFF.

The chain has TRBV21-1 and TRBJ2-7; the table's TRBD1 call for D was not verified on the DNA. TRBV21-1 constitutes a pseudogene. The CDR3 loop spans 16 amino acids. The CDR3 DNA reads TGTGCCAGCAGCAAAGATCTGACACGTCGCTGCTACGAGCAGTACTTC. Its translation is CASSKDLTRRCYEQYF.

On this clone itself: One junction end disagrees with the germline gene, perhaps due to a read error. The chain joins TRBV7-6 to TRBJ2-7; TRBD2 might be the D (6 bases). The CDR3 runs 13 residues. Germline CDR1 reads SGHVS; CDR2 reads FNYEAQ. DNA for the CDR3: TGTGCCAGCAGCCTAGCGACAGATTACGAGCAGTACTTC. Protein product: CASSLATDYEQYF.

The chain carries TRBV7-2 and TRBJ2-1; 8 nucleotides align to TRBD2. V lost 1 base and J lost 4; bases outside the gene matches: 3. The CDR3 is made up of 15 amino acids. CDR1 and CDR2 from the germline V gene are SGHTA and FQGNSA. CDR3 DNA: TGTGCCAGCAGCTTAGGTCGGGGGGGGTACAATGAGCAGTTCTTC. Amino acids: CASSLGRGGYNEQFF. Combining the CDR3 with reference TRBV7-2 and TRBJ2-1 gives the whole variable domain GAGVSQSPSNKVTEKGKDVELRCDPISGHTALYWYRQSLGQGLEFLIYFQGNSAPDKSGLPSDRFSAERTGGSVSTLTIQRTQQEDSAVYLCASSLGRGGYNEQFFGPGTRLTVL.